These 5 T cell receptor beta chains originate from one sample sequenced in a study of T cells after yellow fever vaccination. TCRdb reprocessed the 5' RACE reads via MiXCR and lists one record per CDR3 protein. The sample carries about 74,000 distinct CDR3 sequences, approximately 6.9% recorded once. The source material was CD8+ T cells sorted from PBMCs, sampled more than 4 days after the first yellow fever vaccination. The receptors stem from a man between 18 and 29 years old who received the YFV17D yellow fever vaccine.

This clonotype has more than one count but fewer than ten. The chain carries TRBV27 and TRBJ1-5; tentatively, D is TRBD1 (5 bases). Germline assignment: CDR1 MNHEY and CDR2 SMNVEV (reference sequence). V lost 4 bases and J lost 5, with 9 bases in between. The CDR3 length is 13 residues. CDR3 DNA sequence: TGTGCCAGCAGTTATAGGACACATCAGCCCCAGCATTTT. Translation: CASSYRTHQPQHF.

This clonotype occurred many times. The chain joins TRBV4-2 to TRBJ2-2, with D perhaps TRBD1 (5 bases). Trimming pared 3 bases from V and 1 base from J, leaving 9 bases between. The CDR3 sequence is 15 residues long. Germline V gene lookup returns CDR1 LGHNA and CDR2 YNFKEQ. The CDR3 region has the DNA TGTGCCAGCAGCCACCTGACAGAGAACACCGGGGAGCTGTTTTTT. It encodes CASSHLTENTGELFF.

The table lists this clonotype with many counts. This chain joins TRBV6-5 and TRBJ2-1; D is ambiguous. Between the trimmed V and J ends, which lost 2 bases and 6 bases, there was a span of 23 bases. The CDR3 runs 18 residues. Looked up from germline, CDR1 is MNHEY and CDR2 is SVGAGI. The CDR3 DNA sequence: TGTGCCAGCAGTTACGGTCAGGTGCCCTCCTATATCCCCAATGAGCAGTTCTTC. It is translated as CASSYGQVPSYIPNEQFF.

This clonotype was observed many times. In DNA form, the CDR3 reads TGTGCCAGCAGTTTTACCGGGGGCGTTGGGGAGACCCAGTACTTC. It codes for CASSFTGGVGETQYF. The chain has TRBV12-3 or TRBV12-4 and TRBJ2-5; D may match TRBD1 or TRBD2 (6 bases each). The CDR3 extends over 15 amino acids. The V end was cut by 3 bases, the J end by 5 bases, with 16 bases between.

The rearrangement uses TRBV4-1 and TRBJ1-3, with D possibly TRBD1 on 6 matching bases. The CDR3 contains 15 residues. From germline, CDR1 is MGHRA and CDR2 YSYEKL. V lost 5 bases and J lost 2, with 13 bases in between. This chain's CDR3 is CASSDNRVPGNTIYF. The CDR3 DNA reads as TGCGCCAGCAGCGATAACAGGGTACCTGGAAACACCATATATTTT.